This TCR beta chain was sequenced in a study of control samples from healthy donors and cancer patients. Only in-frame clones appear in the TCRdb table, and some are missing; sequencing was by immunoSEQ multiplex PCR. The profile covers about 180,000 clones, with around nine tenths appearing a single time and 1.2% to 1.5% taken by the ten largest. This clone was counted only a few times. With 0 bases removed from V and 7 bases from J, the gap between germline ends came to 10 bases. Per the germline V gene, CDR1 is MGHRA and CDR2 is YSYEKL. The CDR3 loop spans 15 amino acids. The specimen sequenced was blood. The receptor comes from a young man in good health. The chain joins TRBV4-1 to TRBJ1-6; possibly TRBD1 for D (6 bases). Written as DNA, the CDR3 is TGCGCCAGCAGCCAAGATAGGACAGTCAATTCACCCCTCCACTTT. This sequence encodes CASSQDRTVNSPLHF.